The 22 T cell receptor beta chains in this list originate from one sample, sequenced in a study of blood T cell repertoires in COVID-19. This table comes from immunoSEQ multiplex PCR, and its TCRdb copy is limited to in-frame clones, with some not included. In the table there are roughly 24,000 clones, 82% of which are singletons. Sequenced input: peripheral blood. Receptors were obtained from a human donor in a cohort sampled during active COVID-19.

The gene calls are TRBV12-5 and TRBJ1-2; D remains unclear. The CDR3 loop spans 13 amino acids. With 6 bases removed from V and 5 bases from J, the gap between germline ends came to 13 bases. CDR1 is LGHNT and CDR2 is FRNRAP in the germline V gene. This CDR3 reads CASGRAGIYGYTF. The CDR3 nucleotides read TGTGCTAGTGGGAGGGCTGGGATTTATGGCTACACCTTC.

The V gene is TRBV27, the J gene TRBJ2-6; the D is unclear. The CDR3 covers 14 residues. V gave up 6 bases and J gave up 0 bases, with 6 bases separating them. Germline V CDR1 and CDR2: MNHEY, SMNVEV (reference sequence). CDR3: CASSLNSGANVLTF. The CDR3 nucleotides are TGTGCCAGCAGCCTAAACTCTGGGGCCAACGTCCTGACTTTC.

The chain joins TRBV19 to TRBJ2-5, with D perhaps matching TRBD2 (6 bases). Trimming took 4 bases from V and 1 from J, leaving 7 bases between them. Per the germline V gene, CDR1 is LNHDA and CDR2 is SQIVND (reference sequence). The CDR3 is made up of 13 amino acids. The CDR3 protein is CASSRDFQETQYF. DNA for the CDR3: TGTGCCAGTAGTAGGGACTTCCAAGAGACCCAGTACTTC.

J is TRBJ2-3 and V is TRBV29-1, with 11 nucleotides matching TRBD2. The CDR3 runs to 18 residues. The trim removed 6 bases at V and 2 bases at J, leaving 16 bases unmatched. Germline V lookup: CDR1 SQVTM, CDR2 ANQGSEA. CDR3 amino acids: CSVRDRVLAGGNTDTQYF. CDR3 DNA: TGCAGCGTGAGGGACAGGGTGTTAGCGGGAGGGAACACAGATACGCAGTATTTT.

The chain's CDR3 is CAWSVHSGRALTGELFF. The DNA for the CDR3 is TGTGCCTGGAGTGTACATAGCGGGAGGGCCCTAACCGGGGAGCTGTTTTTT. The chain recombines TRBV30 with TRBJ2-2; 11 bases are shared with TRBD2. Germline values: CDR1 GTSNPN, CDR2 SVGIG (reference sequence). V gave up 0 bases and J gave up 5 bases; unmatched junction bases: 8. The CDR3 sequence is 17 residues long.

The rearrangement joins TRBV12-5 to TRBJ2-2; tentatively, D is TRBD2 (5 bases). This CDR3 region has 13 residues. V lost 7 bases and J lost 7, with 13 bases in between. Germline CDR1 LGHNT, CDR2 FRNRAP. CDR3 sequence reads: CASARDRGGELFF. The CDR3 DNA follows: TGTGCTAGTGCCCGGGATCGGGGCGGGGAGCTGTTTTTT.

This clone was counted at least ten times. The CDR3 DNA sequence: TGTGCCAGCAGTTACTCGACATATGAAAAACTGTTTTTT. Its translation is CASSYSTYEKLFF. The rearrangement links TRBV6-6 to TRBJ1-4, with D unclear. Trimming shortened V by 0 bases and J by 6 bases, and 5 bases separated the two germline ends. Germline V gene lookup returns CDR1 MNHNY and CDR2 SVGAGI (reference sequence). This CDR3 comprises 13 residues.

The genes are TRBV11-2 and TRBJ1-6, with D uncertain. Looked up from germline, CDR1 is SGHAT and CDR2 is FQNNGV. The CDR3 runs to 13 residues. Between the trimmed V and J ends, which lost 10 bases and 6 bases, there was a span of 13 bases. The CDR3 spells CATAFGSNSPLHF. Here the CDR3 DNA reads TGTGCCACCGCGTTCGGGTCTAATTCACCCCTCCACTTT.

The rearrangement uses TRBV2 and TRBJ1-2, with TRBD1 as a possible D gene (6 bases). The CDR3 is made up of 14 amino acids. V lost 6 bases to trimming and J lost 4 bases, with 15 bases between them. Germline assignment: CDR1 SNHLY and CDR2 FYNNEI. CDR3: CASSLQGVGYGYTF. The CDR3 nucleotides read TGTGCCAGCAGCTTACAGGGTGTCGGCTATGGCTACACCTTC. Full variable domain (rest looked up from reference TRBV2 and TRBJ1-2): EPEVTQTPSHQVTQMGQEVILRCVPISNHLYFYWYRQILGQKVEFLVSFYNNEISEKSEIFDDQFSVERPDGSNFTLKIRSTKLEDSAMYFCASSLQGVGYGYTFGSGTRLTVV.

CDR3 region: CASIEGTGDLEQYF. DNA for the CDR3: TGTGCCAGCATCGAAGGGACAGGGGACTTAGAGCAGTACTTC. The chain joins TRBV2 to TRBJ2-7; 10 bases agree with TRBD1. The CDR3 totals 14 residues. Germline values: CDR1 SNHLY, CDR2 FYNNEI. V lost 7 bases and J lost 7; bases outside the gene matches: 10. The full variable domain, in which reference TRBV2 and TRBJ2-7 provide the parts outside the CDR3, is EPEVTQTPSHQVTQMGQEVILRCVPISNHLYFYWYRQILGQKVEFLVSFYNNEISEKSEIFDDQFSVERPDGSNFTLKIRSTKLEDSAMYFCASIEGTGDLEQYFGPGTRLTVT.

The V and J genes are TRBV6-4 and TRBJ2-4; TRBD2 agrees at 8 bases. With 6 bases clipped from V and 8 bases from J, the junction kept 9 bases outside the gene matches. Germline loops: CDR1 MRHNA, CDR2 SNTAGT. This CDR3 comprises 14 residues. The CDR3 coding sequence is TGTGCCAGCAGGGCGGGGGGCGAAGTGGACATTCAGTACTTC. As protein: CASRAGGEVDIQYF.

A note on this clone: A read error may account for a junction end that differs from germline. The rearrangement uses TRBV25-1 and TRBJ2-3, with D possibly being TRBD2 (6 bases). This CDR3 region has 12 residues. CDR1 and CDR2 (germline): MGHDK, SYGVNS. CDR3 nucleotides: TGTGCCTGCAGCGGGAGCACAGATACGCAGTATTTT. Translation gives CACSGSTDTQYF.

The CDR3 nucleotides read TGTGCCAGCAAGGGGGTCGGACAGGGGGAAAACATTCAGTACTTC. Translating it yields CASKGVGQGENIQYF. V is TRBV6-5 and J is TRBJ2-4; 10 bases match TRBD1. CDR1 is MNHEY and CDR2 is SVGAGI in the germline V gene. Trimming took 7 bases from V and 5 from J; bases not matched to a gene: 8. The CDR3 sequence is 15 residues long.

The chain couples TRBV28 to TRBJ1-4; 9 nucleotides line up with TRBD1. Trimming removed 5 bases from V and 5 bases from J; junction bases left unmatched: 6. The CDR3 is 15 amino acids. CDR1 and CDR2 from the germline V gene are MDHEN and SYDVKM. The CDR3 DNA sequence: TGTGCCAGCAGTAGACCCGGGACAGGGAATGAAAAACTGTTTTTT. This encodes CASSRPGTGNEKLFF.

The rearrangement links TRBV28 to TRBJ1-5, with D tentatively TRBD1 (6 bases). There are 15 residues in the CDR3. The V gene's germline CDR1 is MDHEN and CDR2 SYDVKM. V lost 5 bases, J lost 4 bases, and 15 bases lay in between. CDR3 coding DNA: TGTGCCAGCAGTCTCGAAGACAGGAGTAATCAGCCCCAGCATTTT. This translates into CASSLEDRSNQPQHF. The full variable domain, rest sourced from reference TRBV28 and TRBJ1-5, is DVKVTQSSRYLVKRTGEKVFLECVQDMDHENMFWYRQDPGLGLRLIYFSYDVKMKEKGDIPEGYSVSREKKERFSLILESASTNQTSMYLCASSLEDRSNQPQHFGDGTRLSIL.

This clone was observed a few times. The CDR3 region is CASSLTTGLGSIDQPQHF. The CDR3 nucleotides read TGTGCCAGCAGTCTGACGACAGGGTTGGGTTCTATAGATCAGCCCCAGCATTTT. The chain combines TRBV28 with TRBJ1-5; 7 bases agree with TRBD1. Unmatched junction bases numbered 18, after V lost 5 bases and J lost 5 bases. Per the germline V gene, CDR1 is MDHEN and CDR2 is SYDVKM. The CDR3 consists of 18 residues.

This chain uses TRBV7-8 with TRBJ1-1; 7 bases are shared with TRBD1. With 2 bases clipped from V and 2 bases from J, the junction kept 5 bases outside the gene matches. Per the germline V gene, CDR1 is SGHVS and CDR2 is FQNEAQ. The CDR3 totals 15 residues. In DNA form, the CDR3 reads TGTGCCAGCAGCTTATCAGCAGGGGGAAACACTGAAGCTTTCTTT. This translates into CASSLSAGGNTEAFF.

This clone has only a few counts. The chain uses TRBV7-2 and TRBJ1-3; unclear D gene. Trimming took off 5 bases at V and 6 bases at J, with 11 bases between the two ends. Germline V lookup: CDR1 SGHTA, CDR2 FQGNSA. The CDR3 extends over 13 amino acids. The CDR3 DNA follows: TGTGCCAGCAGCCCCAGAGAGGCAAACACCATATATTTT. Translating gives CASSPREANTIYF.

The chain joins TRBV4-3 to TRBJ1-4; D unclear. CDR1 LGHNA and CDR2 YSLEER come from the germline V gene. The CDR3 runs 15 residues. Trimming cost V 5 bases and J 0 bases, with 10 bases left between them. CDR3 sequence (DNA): TGCGCCAGCAGCAGTTCGGTTGCAACTAATGAAAAACTGTTTTTT. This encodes CASSSSVATNEKLFF.

In nucleotides, the CDR3 is TGTGCCAGCAGCCCCTGGCAGGGGGCTTCAGAGACCCAGTACTTC. It is translated as CASSPWQGASETQYF. The genes are TRBV28 and TRBJ2-5; the match to TRBD1 covers 8 bases. CDR1 is MDHEN and CDR2 is SYDVKM in the germline V gene. The V and J ends lost 6 bases and 4 bases, in that order; junction bases with no gene match: 10. The CDR3 sequence is 15 residues long. Combining the CDR3 with reference TRBV28 and TRBJ2-5 gives the whole variable domain DVKVTQSSRYLVKRTGEKVFLECVQDMDHENMFWYRQDPGLGLRLIYFSYDVKMKEKGDIPEGYSVSREKKERFSLILESASTNQTSMYLCASSPWQGASETQYFGPGTRLLVL.

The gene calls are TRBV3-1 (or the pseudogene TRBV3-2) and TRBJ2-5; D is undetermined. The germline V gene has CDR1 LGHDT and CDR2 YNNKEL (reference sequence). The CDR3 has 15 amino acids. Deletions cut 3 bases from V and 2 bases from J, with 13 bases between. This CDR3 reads CASSQEQSHQETQYF. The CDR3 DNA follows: TGTGCCAGCAGCCAGGAACAGAGCCATCAAGAGACCCAGTACTTC.

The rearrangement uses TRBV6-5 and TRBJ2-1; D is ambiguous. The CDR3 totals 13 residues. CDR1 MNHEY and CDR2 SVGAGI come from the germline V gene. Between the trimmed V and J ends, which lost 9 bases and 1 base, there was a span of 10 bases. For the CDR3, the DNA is TGTGCCAGTCGCCTAGGTTCCTACAATGAGCAGTTCTTC. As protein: CASRLGSYNEQFF.